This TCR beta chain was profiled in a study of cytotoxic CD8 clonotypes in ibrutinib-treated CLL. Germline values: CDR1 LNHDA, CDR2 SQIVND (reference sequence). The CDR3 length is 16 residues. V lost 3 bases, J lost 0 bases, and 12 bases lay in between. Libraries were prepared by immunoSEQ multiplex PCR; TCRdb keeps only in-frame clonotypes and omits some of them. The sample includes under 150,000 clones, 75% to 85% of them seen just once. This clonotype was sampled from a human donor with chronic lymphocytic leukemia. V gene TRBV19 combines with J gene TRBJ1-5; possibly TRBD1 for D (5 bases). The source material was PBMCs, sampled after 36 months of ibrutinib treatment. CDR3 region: CASSISSGYSNQPQHF. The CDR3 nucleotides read TGTGCCAGTAGTATTTCCTCAGGGTATAGCAATCAGCCCCAGCATTTT.